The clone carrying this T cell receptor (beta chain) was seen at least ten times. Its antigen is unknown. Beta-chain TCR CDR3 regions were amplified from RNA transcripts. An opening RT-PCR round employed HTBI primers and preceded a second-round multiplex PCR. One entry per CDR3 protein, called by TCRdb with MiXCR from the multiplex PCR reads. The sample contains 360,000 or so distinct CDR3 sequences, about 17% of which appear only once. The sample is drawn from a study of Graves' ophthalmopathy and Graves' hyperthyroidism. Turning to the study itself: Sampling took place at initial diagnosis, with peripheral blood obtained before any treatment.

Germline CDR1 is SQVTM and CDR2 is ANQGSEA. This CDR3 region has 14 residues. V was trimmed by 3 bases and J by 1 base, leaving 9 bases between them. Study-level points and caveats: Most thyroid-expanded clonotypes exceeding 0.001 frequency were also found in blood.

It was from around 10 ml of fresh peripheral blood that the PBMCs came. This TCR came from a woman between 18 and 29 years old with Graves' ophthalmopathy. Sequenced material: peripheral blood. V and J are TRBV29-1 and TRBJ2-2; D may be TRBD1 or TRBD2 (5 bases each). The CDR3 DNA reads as TGCAGCGTTGAGGGGACGGTGAACACCGGGGAGCTGTTTTTT. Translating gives CSVEGTVNTGELFF.